This is a list of T cell receptor beta chains from one sample in a study of T-cell memory formation after mild COVID-19. TCRdb independently ran MiXCR on the 5' RACE reads; one entry per CDR3 protein. This table has about 150,000 distinct CDR3 sequences, almost 25% appearing once. The sequenced sample was PBMCs or a T cell subset sorted from them (not recorded which). These receptors were collected from an adult woman who had mild COVID-19 (a few samples of this study predate the infection). Cell type and time point are not known. CDR3s leave out the opening cysteine and the closing phenylalanine or tryptophan. A D gene is named only where the DNA matches it firmly.

d_gene: TRBD1
v_gene: TRBV9
CDR3aa: ASSATGTGDWEQY

d_gene: TRBD2
v_gene: TRBV7-9
CDR3aa: ASSQILAGNTGELF

d_gene: TRBD1
v_gene: TRBV9
CDR3aa: ASSAGPGQGPFKNGYT

d_gene: .
v_gene: TRBV6-5
CDR3aa: ASSYSTNAPHEAF

d_gene: .
v_gene: TRBV4-1
CDR3aa: ASSQRHGAAFDEQF

d_gene: .
v_gene: TRBV7-6
CDR3aa: ASSLRVQEKLF

d_gene: TRBD1
v_gene: TRBV7-9
CDR3aa: ASSSGQASYNEQF

d_gene: .
v_gene: TRBV11-3
CDR3aa: ASSAGTGFGF

d_gene: .
v_gene: TRBV6-2/TRBV6-3
CDR3aa: ASIGGDSYEQY

d_gene: TRBD1
v_gene: TRBV29-1
CDR3aa: SVEVRDRGEPFYEQY

d_gene: .
v_gene: TRBV11-2
CDR3aa: ASSPLGGGTEAF

d_gene: TRBD2
v_gene: TRBV7-9
CDR3aa: ASSPIAGVYEQY

d_gene: TRBD1
v_gene: TRBV7-9
CDR3aa: ASSLTTGSDQPQH

d_gene: .
v_gene: TRBV5-6
CDR3aa: ASSTANGTRNSNQPQH

d_gene: .
v_gene: TRBV29-1
CDR3aa: RGEGLYNEQF

d_gene: .
v_gene: TRBV20-1
CDR3aa: SARDAYSNSYEQY

d_gene: TRBD2
v_gene: TRBV5-1
CDR3aa: ASSLRGLAGAYEQY

d_gene: .
v_gene: TRBV7-9
CDR3aa: ASSSTGLRGEKLF

d_gene: .
v_gene: TRBV5-1
CDR3aa: ASSRSKGQGNTEAF

d_gene: TRBD1
v_gene: TRBV7-9
CDR3aa: ASSFGTGGLRELF

d_gene: TRBD1
v_gene: TRBV4-1
CDR3aa: ASSQAGTAYSNQPQH

d_gene: .
v_gene: TRBV20-1
CDR3aa: SASDVNTEAF

d_gene: TRBD1
v_gene: TRBV20-1
CDR3aa: SASSGTGGYEQY

d_gene: .
v_gene: TRBV5-1
CDR3aa: ASSFAATYQETQY

d_gene: TRBD1
v_gene: TRBV7-6
CDR3aa: ASSLVPGGAIHEQF

d_gene: .
v_gene: TRBV24-1
CDR3aa: ATSDLTVTGELF

d_gene: TRBD2
v_gene: TRBV4-3
CDR3aa: ASSQAPTLSGSHEQY

d_gene: TRBD1
v_gene: TRBV5-1
CDR3aa: ASSSGTGEQY

d_gene: .
v_gene: TRBV5-1
CDR3aa: ASSLDVGVTYEQY

d_gene: .
v_gene: TRBV7-6
CDR3aa: ASSQSGTIYEQY

d_gene: .
v_gene: TRBV5-1
CDR3aa: ASSLEEGLDHNEQF

d_gene: .
v_gene: TRBV7-9
CDR3aa: ASSFSLMGARIEQY

d_gene: .
v_gene: TRBV4-2
CDR3aa: ASSQHLDTGEEETQY

d_gene: .
v_gene: TRBV5-1
CDR3aa: ASSLDRDEAF

d_gene: .
v_gene: TRBV9
CDR3aa: ASSPLSAGAVDGYT

d_gene: TRBD2
v_gene: TRBV24-1
CDR3aa: ATSRGPGGDEQF

d_gene: TRBD2
v_gene: TRBV4-1
CDR3aa: ASSLAGASGRYEQY

d_gene: .
v_gene: TRBV11-3
CDR3aa: ASSLIGGAGLPSDTEAF

d_gene: TRBD1
v_gene: TRBV20-1
CDR3aa: SARDSGTGTYEQY